These T cell receptor beta chains were read from a single sample in a study of control samples from healthy donors and cancer patients. Method: immunoSEQ multiplex PCR; TCRdb's copy keeps in-frame clones and lacks some. The sample shows about 120,000 clones, 80% to 90% of them seen only once. The sequenced material came from PBMCs. The receptors stem from a woman aged 45-60 years with colorectal cancer. The CDR3 runs from the conserved cysteine through the conserved F or W. The D gene is left open where the match is weak. Clone size appears in some rows only: once, few, many, or a class for an expanded clone.

size	D	J	V	CDR3	DNA
NA	NA	TRBJ1-3	TRBV9	CASSVDRTGNTIYF	TGTGCCAGCAGCGTAGACCGAACTGGAAACACCATATATTTT
NA	NA	TRBJ1-4	TRBV28	CASSPVQPNEKLFF	TGTGCCAGCAGTCCCGTACAGCCTAATGAAAAACTGTTTTTT
NA	TRBD1	TRBJ1-1	TRBV12-3/TRBV12-4	CASSLERDSLAFF	TGTGCCAGCAGTTTAGAGAGGGACAGTTTGGCTTTCTTT
NA	NA	TRBJ1-2	TRBV27	CASRDIKGYTF	TGTGCCAGCCGGGACATCAAGGGCTACACCTTC
NA	NA	TRBJ1-2	TRBV28	CASSPTGYYGYTF	TGTGCCAGCAGTCCGACAGGATACTATGGCTACACCTTC
NA	NA	TRBJ1-3	TRBV9	CASSVVDSGNTIYF	TGTGCCAGCAGCGTAGTAGACTCTGGAAACACCATATATTTT
once	NA	TRBJ2-3	TRBV7-9	CASSPQGGTQYF	TGTGCCAGCAGTCCACAGGGAGGTACGCAGTATTTT
NA	NA	TRBJ2-3	TRBV2	CASSEDATSTDTQYF	TGTGCCAGCAGTGAGGACGCAACTAGCACAGATACGCAGTATTTT
NA	NA	TRBJ1-2	TRBV19	CASSIRQGGGYTF	TGTGCCAGTAGTATCCGCCAGGGTGGCGGCTACACCTTC
NA	TRBD2	TRBJ2-1	TRBV10-3	CAISSGNSHEQFF	TGTGCCATTTCTAGCGGGAATTCACATGAGCAGTTCTTC
NA	TRBD2	TRBJ2-1	TRBV5-1	CASLGGSGRFSYNEQFF	TGCGCCAGCTTGGGGGGGAGCGGGAGGTTCTCCTACAATGAGCAGTTCTTC
NA	NA	TRBJ2-3	TRBV25-1	CASSEYFSSNTDTQYF	TGTGCCAGCAGTGAATATTTTAGCAGTAACACAGATACGCAGTATTTT
NA	TRBD2	TRBJ2-5	TRBV11-2	CASSLEGTSGETQYF	TGTGCCAGCAGCTTAGAGGGGACTAGCGGAGAGACCCAGTACTTC
NA	NA	TRBJ1-1	TRBV30	CAWSPLRTENTEAFF	TGTGCCTGGAGCCCTTTACGGACAGAGAACACTGAAGCTTTCTTT
once	NA	TRBJ2-3	TRBV5-1	CASRQAQISTDTQYF	TGCGCCAGCAGACAAGCACAAATCTCCACAGATACGCAGTATTTT
NA	TRBD2	TRBJ2-5	TRBV3-1/TRBV3-2	CASSPQLAGGLGTQYF	TGTGCCAGCAGCCCTCAACTGGCGGGGGGCCTCGGGACCCAGTACTTC
NA	NA	TRBJ2-5	TRBV5-1	CASSRQEETQYF	TGCGCCAGCAGCCGTCAGGAAGAGACCCAGTACTTC
NA	NA	TRBJ1-2	TRBV5-6	CASTRGVVAYGYTF	TGTGCCAGCACCCGAGGGGTGGTTGCCTATGGCTACACCTTC
NA	NA	TRBJ1-5	TRBV19	CASSVQGGQPQHF	TGTGCCAGTAGTGTCCAGGGTGGACAGCCCCAGCATTTT
NA	NA	TRBJ2-1	TRBV11-2	CASSSRAGNNEQFF	TGTGCCAGCAGCTCCAGGGCGGGAAACAATGAGCAGTTCTTC
NA	TRBD2	TRBJ2-1	TRBV7-9	CASGAGGSYNEQFF	TGTGCCAGCGGGGCGGGGGGTTCCTACAATGAGCAGTTCTTC
NA	TRBD1	TRBJ1-1	TRBV7-3	CASSEVNTGDFTEAFF	TGTGCCAGCAGCGAGGTTAATACAGGGGATTTCACTGAAGCTTTCTTT
NA	NA	TRBJ1-3	TRBV11-2	CASSSDGEAGNTIYF	TGTGCCAGCAGCTCCGACGGGGAAGCTGGAAACACCATATATTTT
once	NA	TRBJ1-1	TRBV28	CASSTGQRYTEAFF	TGTGCCAGCAGCACTGGACAGCGATACACTGAAGCTTTCTTT
NA	TRBD2	TRBJ2-3	TRBV11-2	CASGPSGGTSTDTQYF	TGTGCCAGCGGACCTAGCGGGGGTACTAGCACAGATACGCAGTATTTT
NA	NA	TRBJ2-1	TRBV18	CASSPGNLGITEQFF	TGTGCCAGCTCACCTGGAAACTTGGGGATAACTGAGCAGTTCTTC
once	NA	TRBJ1-6	TRBV9	CASSPRDGNSSPLHF	TGTGCCAGCAGCCCCAGGGACGGGAATTCGTCACCCCTCCACTTT
few	TRBD1	TRBJ2-5	TRBV3-1/TRBV3-2	CASSQTGQGPGETQYF	TGTGCCAGCAGCCAAACCGGACAGGGGCCGGGGGAGACCCAGTACTTC
NA	NA	TRBJ2-7	TRBV19	CASSAFFPAQGLEQYF	TGTGCCAGTAGTGCCTTTTTTCCAGCTCAGGGACTCGAGCAGTACTTC
NA	NA	TRBJ1-1	TRBV19	CASSTLVGSTEAFF	TGTGCCAGTAGTACTCTTGTGGGGTCTACTGAAGCTTTCTTT
NA	TRBD2	TRBJ2-7	TRBV27	CASSLSGVAGGYEQYF	TGTGCCAGCAGTTTATCGGGGGTAGCGGGAGGATACGAGCAGTACTTC
NA	NA	TRBJ1-1	TRBV10-3	CATTLGGPNTEAFF	TGTGCCACCACCCTTGGGGGCCCGAACACTGAAGCTTTCTTT
NA	TRBD1	TRBJ2-2	TRBV5-1	CASSFTGTGDTGELFF	TGCGCCAGCAGTTTCACCGGGACAGGGGACACCGGGGAGCTGTTTTTT
NA	NA	TRBJ1-4	TRBV9	CASSVDAATNEKLFF	TGTGCCAGCAGCGTAGATGCAGCAACTAATGAAAAACTGTTTTTT
NA	TRBD2	TRBJ2-2	TRBV4-2	CASSQETSGNTGELFF	TGTGCCAGCAGCCAAGAGACTAGCGGAAACACCGGGGAGCTGTTTTTT
NA	NA	TRBJ1-1	TRBV5-1	CASSWAGSEAFF	TGCGCCAGCAGCTGGGCGGGGTCAGAAGCTTTCTTT
NA	TRBD1	TRBJ2-7	TRBV19	CASRTSGQGVYEQYF	TGTGCCAGTCGTACCTCGGGACAGGGGGTCTACGAGCAGTACTTC
NA	NA	TRBJ1-5	TRBV30	CAWDRGHHSNQPQHF	TGTGCCTGGGACCGGGGACATCATAGCAATCAGCCCCAGCATTTT
NA	TRBD2	TRBJ2-3	TRBV4-1	CASSQALPTSGRADTQYF	TGCGCCAGCAGCCAAGCTTTGCCGACTAGCGGGAGGGCAGATACGCAGTATTTT
NA	TRBD1	TRBJ1-4	TRBV30	CAWGSADRGVVFF	TGTGCCTGGGGCTCCGCGGACAGGGGAGTGGTGTTTTTT
NA	NA	TRBJ1-1	TRBV11-3	CASSLESNTEAFF	TGTGCCAGCAGCTTAGAATCGAACACTGAAGCTTTCTTT
NA	NA	TRBJ2-2	TRBV6-5	CAQGNTGELFF	TGTGCACAGGGAAACACCGGGGAGCTGTTTTTT
once	TRBD2	TRBJ2-3	TRBV27	CASSPPLGGGPDTQYF	TGTGCCAGCAGTCCCCCTCTTGGGGGAGGGCCTGATACGCAGTATTTT
NA	NA	TRBJ2-5	TRBV5-1	CASSFVADPQETQYF	TGCGCCAGCAGCTTTGTCGCGGATCCCCAAGAGACCCAGTACTTC
NA	NA	TRBJ2-3	TRBV5-1	CASSPSKGGSSTDTQYF	TGCGCCAGCAGCCCTAGCAAGGGGGGGTCTAGCACAGATACGCAGTATTTT
NA	TRBD2	TRBJ2-1	TRBV3-1/TRBV3-2	CASSQGLAGAGEQFF	TGTGCCAGCAGCCAAGGACTAGCGGGAGCTGGTGAGCAGTTCTTC
NA	TRBD1	TRBJ1-2	TRBV18	CASSTGGAYGYTF	TGTGCCAGCTCAACAGGGGGGGCCTATGGCTACACCTTC